The clone carrying this TCR beta chain has a handful of counts. The antigen is undetermined. This sample stems from a study of blood T cells in healthy people across ages. Turning to the study itself: About one barcoded beta molecule per two T cells was captured by template switching. General observations from the study: Fewer expanded clones and more diversity marked long-lived versus aged donors. Percentage of naive T cells showed a strong correlation with TCR beta diversity. Any changes in expanded clonotypes were possibly confounded, as donor CMV status remained unknown.

With 5 bases clipped from V and 1 base from J, the junction kept 5 bases outside the gene matches. The CDR3 runs to 15 residues. Germline V gene lookup returns CDR1 MDHEN and CDR2 SYDVKM. Next came a second PCR, run for about 6 to 11 cycles, which used a sample-barcoded 5' primer along with a J-beta primer mix. TCRdb re-analysed the 5' RACE reads in MiXCR, keeping a single row per CDR3 protein. The sample yields hundreds of thousands of distinct CDR3 sequences, about 48% seen once. Sequencing input: blood. The rearrangement uses TRBV28 and TRBJ1-2; TRBD1 matches 9 bases. This receptor was obtained from a man aged 25 to 40 in good health. The CDR3 DNA follows: TGTGCCAGCAGTGCCGGGACAGGGATTAACTATGGCTACACCTTC. This encodes CASSAGTGINYGYTF.